A selection of T cell receptor beta chains follows, all from one sample in a study of radiation and T cells in renal cell carcinoma. Sequencing used immunoSEQ multiplex PCR; TCRdb keeps in-frame clones, though not all of them. The sample gives tens of thousands of clones, approximately 80% of which show up once; around 6.3% is in the top ten. This specimen consisted of blood, obtained from a patient whose treatment included radiotherapy and nephrectomy. The receptor set was obtained from a man aged 60 to 75 with renal cell carcinoma. The CDR3 runs from the conserved cysteine through the conserved F or W. The D gene is left open where the match is weak. Part of the rows lack a size; the others show once, few, many or a class for expanded clones.

TRBV7-8	TRBJ2-7	once	NA	CASSLPVGTSNSYEQYF	TGTGCCAGCAGCCTCCCTGTAGGGACATCAAACTCCTACGAGCAGTACTTC
TRBV4-3	TRBJ2-1	NA	TRBD2	CASSQDLGFGLAGNHNEQFF	TGCGCCAGCAGCCAAGATCTGGGGTTTGGACTAGCGGGTAACCACAATGAGCAGTTCTTC
TRBV11-2	TRBJ1-4	NA	NA	CASSFRLANEKLFF	TGTGCCAGCAGCTTCAGGCTTGCTAATGAAAAACTGTTTTTT
TRBV7-6	TRBJ2-7	NA	NA	CASSPGQDPYEQYF	TGTGCCAGCAGCCCAGGGCAGGATCCCTACGAGCAGTACTTC
TRBV4-1	TRBJ1-5	NA	NA	CASTPSPGAINQPQHF	TGCGCCAGCACTCCTTCACCAGGGGCCATTAATCAGCCCCAGCATTTT
TRBV5-8	TRBJ2-4	NA	NA	CASSLRGAKNIQYF	TGTGCCAGCAGCTTGAGGGGGGCCAAAAACATTCAGTACTTC
TRBV28	TRBJ2-7	NA	NA	CASSPPGTPSYEQYF	TGTGCCAGCAGTCCACCCGGGACACCATCCTACGAGCAGTACTTC
TRBV5-1	TRBJ2-7	few	NA	CASSYRTAYEQYF	TGCGCCAGCAGCTACCGAACCGCCTACGAGCAGTACTTC
TRBV27	TRBJ2-7	NA	TRBD1	CASSSNPGTGLVEQYF	TGTGCCAGCAGCTCCAACCCCGGGACAGGGTTGGTCGAGCAGTACTTC
TRBV19	TRBJ2-7	NA	NA	CASSSPGTRTYEQYF	TGTGCCAGTAGTTCCCCCGGGACAAGAACCTACGAGCAGTACTTC
TRBV2	TRBJ2-3	NA	TRBD1	CASSAGTGGADTQYF	TGTGCCAGCAGTGCGGGGACAGGGGGCGCAGATACGCAGTATTTT
TRBV10-3	TRBJ1-3	NA	NA	CAISGAAISGNTIYF	TGTGCCATCAGTGGCGCGGCGATCTCTGGAAACACCATATATTTT
TRBV7-2	TRBJ2-7	NA	NA	CASSLGGAENYEQYF	TGTGCCAGCAGCTTAGGCGGCGCGGAGAACTACGAGCAGTACTTC
TRBV6-1	TRBJ1-2	NA	TRBD1	CASSELPMTGGSYYGYTF	TGTGCCAGCAGTGAACTACCGATGACAGGGGGAAGTTACTATGGCTACACCTTC
TRBV25-1	TRBJ2-1	NA	NA	CASSEQSSYNEQFF	TGTGCCAGCAGTGAACAGAGCTCCTACAATGAGCAGTTCTTC
TRBV9	TRBJ2-1	NA	NA	CASSDQDNEQFF	TGTGCCAGCAGCGACCAGGATAATGAGCAGTTCTTC
TRBV4-2	TRBJ2-3	many	TRBD2	CASSRPGDYAVDTQYF	TGTGCCAGCAGCCGCCCTGGGGACTATGCCGTAGATACGCAGTATTTT
TRBV9	TRBJ1-4	NA	TRBD1	CASSGGTAENEKLFF	TGTGCCAGCAGCGGCGGGACAGCCGAAAATGAAAAACTGTTTTTT
TRBV5-1	TRBJ2-1	NA	TRBD1	CASSLGGAQGVIWFF	TGCGCCAGCAGCTTGGGTGGAGCACAGGGGGTAATATGGTTCTTC
TRBV30	TRBJ1-6	NA	TRBD1	CAWSAAGTGNNSPLHF	TGTGCCTGGAGTGCGGCCGGGACAGGGAATAATTCACCCCTCCACTTT
TRBV27	TRBJ1-2	NA	NA	CASRPQGRDGYTF	TGTGCCAGCAGACCCCAGGGGAGGGATGGCTACACCTTC
TRBV14	TRBJ2-7	NA	NA	CASSPRDSSPYEQYF	TGTGCCAGCAGCCCCCGGGACTCCTCTCCCTACGAGCAGTACTTC
TRBV6-1	TRBJ2-7	NA	TRBD1	CASSDWDRGGYEQYF	TGTGCCAGCAGTGACTGGGACAGGGGAGGGTACGAGCAGTACTTC
TRBV5-1	TRBJ2-1	NA	NA	CASSLSGRINEQFF	TGCGCCAGCAGCTTGTCCGGGAGAATAAATGAGCAGTTCTTC
TRBV30	TRBJ2-3	NA	TRBD2	CASELGLVPDTQYF	TGTGCATCGGAATTAGGACTAGTCCCAGATACGCAGTATTTT
TRBV27	TRBJ1-5	NA	NA	CASSLYQPQHF	TGTGCCAGCAGTTTATATCAGCCCCAGCATTTT
TRBV28	TRBJ2-3	NA	TRBD2	CASSPPPSGSTDTQYF	TGTGCCAGCAGTCCCCCACCTAGCGGTAGCACAGATACGCAGTATTTT
TRBV7-2	TRBJ1-4	few	TRBD1	CASSLGQGRSFF	TGTGCCAGCAGCTTAGGACAGGGTCGAAGTTTTTTT
TRBV6-6	TRBJ2-7	NA	TRBD2	CASSYPRREGLHEQYF	TGTGCCAGCAGTTACCCGAGGCGGGAGGGCCTACACGAGCAGTACTTC
TRBV27	TRBJ2-7	NA	TRBD1	CASSKSWDRSSYEQYF	TGTGCCAGCAGTAAATCCTGGGACAGGAGCTCCTACGAGCAGTACTTC
TRBV7-9	TRBJ1-4	NA	TRBD1	CASSLGDRGTNEKLFF	TGTGCCAGCAGCTTAGGGGACAGGGGAACTAATGAAAAACTGTTTTTT
TRBV25-1	TRBJ2-1	NA	TRBD2	CASQLAGGVKSNEQFF	TGTGCCAGCCAACTAGCGGGAGGGGTCAAGAGCAATGAGCAGTTCTTC
TRBV5-6	TRBJ2-1	NA	NA	CASSLRRYYNEQFF	TGTGCCAGCAGCTTAAGGCGGTACTACAATGAGCAGTTCTTC
TRBV7-9	TRBJ2-2	NA	NA	CASSPDLSNTGELFF	TGTGCCAGCAGCCCCGACTTGTCGAACACCGGGGAGCTGTTTTTT
TRBV29-1	TRBJ1-4	NA	NA	CSVFLPNEKLFF	TGCAGCGTTTTTCTGCCCAATGAAAAACTGTTTTTT
TRBV7-9	TRBJ2-2	NA	TRBD1	CASSYRGAGTGELFF	TGTGCCAGCAGCTACAGGGGGGCCGGCACCGGGGAGCTGTTTTTT
TRBV7-2	TRBJ2-1	NA	NA	CASSTRTRLDLINEQFF	TGTGCCAGCAGCACTCGAACTAGGCTCGATTTAATCAATGAGCAGTTCTTC
TRBV6-5	TRBJ2-4	NA	NA	CASSYGFGAKNIQYF	TGTGCCAGCAGTTACGGTTTTGGTGCCAAAAACATTCAGTACTTC
TRBV5-1	TRBJ2-3	few	NA	CASRPRRHTDTQYF	TGCGCCAGCAGACCGCGACGCCACACAGATACGCAGTATTTT
TRBV7-2	TRBJ2-3	few	TRBD2	CASSLVISGSGTDTQYF	TGTGCCAGCAGCTTAGTCATTAGCGGGAGTGGCACAGATACGCAGTATTTT
TRBV5-1	TRBJ1-4	NA	NA	CASSLEGRGEKLFF	TGCGCCAGCAGCTTGGAGGGCAGGGGTGAAAAACTGTTTTTT
TRBV4-1	TRBJ2-5	NA	TRBD2	CASSQKAGGSQETQYF	TGCGCCAGCAGCCAAAAAGCGGGAGGGTCCCAAGAGACCCAGTACTTC
TRBV27	TRBJ1-5	NA	NA	CASSPMGGNSNQPQHF	TGTGCCAGCAGTCCCATGGGCGGGAATAGCAATCAGCCCCAGCATTTT
TRBV5-6	TRBJ2-5	few	NA	CASSPTGHQETQYF	TGTGCCAGCAGCCCGACCGGGCACCAAGAGACCCAGTACTTC
TRBV11-3	TRBJ2-2	NA	NA	CASSLGRDTGELFF	TGTGCCAGCAGCTTAGGCAGGGACACCGGGGAGCTGTTTTTT
TRBV7-8	TRBJ2-2	NA	TRBD2	CASSVGTSGTGELFF	TGTGCCAGCAGCGTCGGGACTAGCGGCACCGGGGAGCTGTTTTTT